The sequence of this T cell receptor (beta chain) was determined in a study of cytomegalovirus exposure and HLA in healthy donors. Findings and limits, study-wide: A subsequent analysis found that TCR clusters from the first cohort also tended to co-occur in the 120 validation repertoires, with about 93% of cluster scores above 0.

Among the 110 or so subjects of the validation cohort, separate from the roughly 730-subject first cohort, were the donors. For this clone: What it binds is not known.

Profiling relied on immunoSEQ multiplex PCR, and the TCRdb table lists in-frame clones only, not all of them. The table includes some 56,000 clones, approximately 90% detected once. The origin of this receptor is a man aged 18 to 29 in good health and CMV-seronegative. Sequenced: PBMCs.

CDR3 bases: TGTGCCAGCAGCTTAATTACAGGCGCTAACTATGGCTACACCTTC. This sequence encodes CASSLITGANYGYTF. The chain is built from TRBV11-2 and TRBJ1-2; a possible D gene is TRBD1 (5 bases). The CDR3 has 15 amino acids. V was cut by 2 bases and J by 0 bases, with 10 bases left in between. In germline, CDR1 is SGHAT, CDR2 FQNNGV.